Listed below are T cell receptor beta chains from one sample, sequenced in a study of vaccination and CD4 T cells after COVID-19. TCRdb re-derived calls from the PCR reads in MiXCR, one entry per CDR3 protein. The table lists 7,500 to 9,500 distinct CDR3 sequences, 21% of them singletons, with around 10% in the top ten. These receptors have no identified antigens. The starting material was CD4+ T cells from blood, cultured in vitro, obtained after SARS-CoV-2 vaccination. Every receptor here comes from a human donor who had recovered from COVID-19. CDR3s leave out the opening cysteine and the closing phenylalanine or tryptophan.

v_call: TRBV14
cdr3_aa: ASSQAPWTGLSGANVLT

v_call: TRBV7-3
cdr3_aa: ASSPTGGGETQY

v_call: TRBV11-2
cdr3_aa: ASSLVDSLPLH

v_call: TRBV20-1
cdr3_aa: SARDHGFQGAF

v_call: TRBV11-3
cdr3_aa: ASAGSAVNSPLH

v_call: TRBV20-1
cdr3_aa: SARRGLAGESTDTQY

v_call: TRBV20-1
cdr3_aa: SATGSYGYT

v_call: TRBV7-2
cdr3_aa: ASSPGGTGLTDTQY

v_call: TRBV30
cdr3_aa: AWRESSVRSWY

v_call: TRBV20-1
cdr3_aa: SASEGGWETQY

v_call: TRBV28
cdr3_aa: ASSSDRVGSGANVLT

v_call: TRBV19
cdr3_aa: ASSLGGWFDTEAF

v_call: TRBV11-2
cdr3_aa: ASSSGQATYEQY

v_call: TRBV5-1
cdr3_aa: ASSYGSTVNTEAF

v_call: TRBV28
cdr3_aa: ASSSRQRLYNEQF

v_call: TRBV19
cdr3_aa: ASTLDRGGYNEQF

v_call: TRBV11-3
cdr3_aa: ASSRQGVAFYEQY

v_call: TRBV20-1
cdr3_aa: SARGLGANKYSTDTQY

v_call: TRBV29-1
cdr3_aa: SVLLAYGTDTQY

v_call: TRBV20-1
cdr3_aa: SARGGRNGYT

v_call: TRBV20-1
cdr3_aa: SARNDAIQY

v_call: TRBV29-1
cdr3_aa: SVDSIGPNEQF

v_call: TRBV11-2
cdr3_aa: ASSLGYQGDTQY

v_call: TRBV7-8
cdr3_aa: ASSEAGHNEQF

v_call: TRBV5-1
cdr3_aa: ASTLLGAPGQPQH

v_call: TRBV6-2/TRBV6-3
cdr3_aa: ASRSTGHETQY

v_call: TRBV24-1
cdr3_aa: ATSDWTDQETQY

v_call: TRBV7-2
cdr3_aa: ASSLARGGDTQY

v_call: TRBV20-1
cdr3_aa: SAEGQGAFGEQF

v_call: TRBV6-1
cdr3_aa: ASSRGTSGDLWQY

v_call: TRBV18
cdr3_aa: ASSPGLLAGVKETQY

v_call: TRBV15
cdr3_aa: ATSPRQTGQPQH

v_call: TRBV15
cdr3_aa: ATSLNPGLAGGEQF

v_call: TRBV29-1
cdr3_aa: SVTIQGYSGNTIY

v_call: TRBV20-1
cdr3_aa: SARDLSGRRADTQY

v_call: TRBV2
cdr3_aa: ASSKLRDSYGYT

v_call: TRBV6-1
cdr3_aa: ASSRDRVFHEQY

v_call: TRBV7-9
cdr3_aa: ASSGGSNTGELF

v_call: TRBV28
cdr3_aa: ASLTWKNTEAF

v_call: TRBV20-1
cdr3_aa: SAYPGSNQPQH

v_call: TRBV10-3
cdr3_aa: AISESTAQAF

v_call: TRBV5-6
cdr3_aa: ASLRRGGANVLT

v_call: TRBV20-1
cdr3_aa: SAARRGNQPQH

v_call: TRBV5-4
cdr3_aa: ASSLGGSSGSNEQF

v_call: TRBV7-9
cdr3_aa: ASSLQYEQF

v_call: TRBV7-8
cdr3_aa: ASSLGGQGHQPQH

v_call: TRBV28
cdr3_aa: ASSYGRAAYSNQPQH

v_call: TRBV1
cdr3_aa: TSSHRRCSYNSPLH

v_call: TRBV11-2
cdr3_aa: ASSPRGTSGGYNEQF

v_call: TRBV4-2
cdr3_aa: ASSRAGLETYEQY

v_call: TRBV27
cdr3_aa: ASSLSWTDTQY

v_call: TRBV20-1
cdr3_aa: SAREQHLAIYEQY

v_call: TRBV7-9
cdr3_aa: ASSLVLGQEGAGELF

v_call: TRBV15
cdr3_aa: ATSRAGSYNEQF

v_call: TRBV29-1
cdr3_aa: SVEEGGTETQY

v_call: TRBV7-7
cdr3_aa: ASSTPTVGY

v_call: TRBV6-5
cdr3_aa: ASSYRQGLADTQY